A single sample is the source of the 29 T cell receptor beta chains below, sequenced in a study of blood T cell repertoires in COVID-19. Sequencing was performed with immunoSEQ multiplex PCR; in TCRdb, only in-frame clones are kept and a portion is missing. Among approximately 140,000 clones listed, roughly 80% were seen once. Sequencing was carried out using peripheral blood. Receptors originate from a woman older than 75 in a cohort sampled during active or convalescent COVID-19.

The chain has TRBV14 and TRBJ2-5, with D tentatively TRBD2 (6 bases). Trimming took off 5 bases at V and 2 bases at J, with 18 bases between the two ends. Germline CDR1 reads SGHDN; CDR2 reads FVKESK. This CDR3 spans 16 amino acids. The CDR3 protein is CASSSSFAGRQETQYF. The CDR3 DNA reads as TGTGCCAGCAGCTCCTCTTTCGCGGGGAGACAAGAGACCCAGTACTTC.

This clone appeared once. The gene calls are TRBV5-4 and TRBJ2-5; a weak D match, TRBD1 (6 bases). Trimming left V 4 bases short and J 2 bases short, with 18 bases between. Germline V gene lookup returns CDR1 SGHNT and CDR2 YYREEE (reference sequence). The CDR3 contains 16 residues. CDR3 in DNA: TGTGCCAGCAGCGGCGGTACCCGGGACACACAAGAGACCCAGTACTTC. The encoded protein is CASSGGTRDTQETQYF.

The chain combines TRBV19 with TRBJ2-7; D is possibly TRBD2 (5 bases). The CDR3 contains 13 residues. Germline lookup yields CDR1 LNHDA and CDR2 SQIVND (reference sequence). Between the trimmed V and J ends, which lost 4 bases and 6 bases, there was a span of 13 bases. The CDR3 bases are TGTGCCAGTAGTACCGAGAGCCGGGGCGAGCAGTACTTC. Its translation is CASSTESRGEQYF.

The rearrangement joins TRBV7-8 to TRBJ2-3, with D unresolved. Trimming removed 6 bases at V and 3 bases at J, with 22 bases between. Germline CDR1 is SGHVS and CDR2 is FQNEAQ. The CDR3 sequence is 17 residues long. CDR3 coding DNA: TGTGCCAGCAGATATACCCGTGGTTACGGGTTTACAGATACGCAGTATTTT. It yields the protein CASRYTRGYGFTDTQYF.

The chain combines TRBV3-1 (or the pseudogene TRBV3-2) with TRBJ1-1, with TRBD1 as a possible D gene (6 bases). The CDR3 has 13 residues. The V and J ends lost 3 bases and 4 bases respectively, with 9 bases between them. The germline gives CDR1 LGHDT, CDR2 YNNKEL (reference sequence). This chain's CDR3 is CASSQGAVTEAFF. The CDR3 bases are TGTGCCAGCAGCCAGGGGGCCGTCACTGAAGCTTTCTTT.

The gene calls are TRBV7-3 and TRBJ2-3; 11 bases map to TRBD2. V trimming: 2 bases; J trimming: 9 bases; junction bases outside the gene matches: 13. This CDR3 comprises 17 residues. Germline V gene data show CDR1 as SGHTA and CDR2 as FQGTGA. CDR3 sequence reads: CASSLGPSGGPEDTQYF. The CDR3 bases are TGTGCCAGCAGCTTAGGTCCTAGCGGGGGGCCCGAGGACACGCAGTATTTT.

As concerns this clone: Other DNA sequences of this sample code for an identical CDR3. The chain combines TRBV4-1 with TRBJ1-5, with TRBD1 as a possible D gene (5 bases). Germline-derived CDR1 and CDR2 are MGHRA and YSYEKL. V was cut by 0 bases and J by 2 bases, with 5 bases left in between. The CDR3 is 14 amino acids. The CDR3 is CASSQEGGNQPQHF. The DNA for the CDR3 is TGCGCCAGCAGCCAAGAAGGGGGCAATCAGCCCCAGCATTTT.

About this clone: At one boundary the junction diverges from the germline segment, which might be a read error. The chain links TRBV6-2 or TRBV6-3 to TRBJ1-1; 8 bases are a match to TRBD1. CDR3 length equals 14 residues. From germline, CDR1 is MNHEY and CDR2 SVGEGT. The DNA for the CDR3 is TGTGCCAGCAGTTACGGGCAGGGGGCGACTGGCTCCTACTTT. This codes for CASSYGQGATGSYF.

The chain joins TRBV18 to TRBJ1-3; a possible D gene is TRBD1 (5 bases). CDR3 length: 15 residues. V lost 2 bases and J 4 bases, leaving 12 bases between the germline ends. Per the germline V gene, CDR1 is KGHSH and CDR2 is LQKENI. The CDR3 nucleotides read TGTGCCAGCTCACCATACAGGTCGGCGGGAAACACCATATATTTT. The encoded protein is CASSPYRSAGNTIYF.

This chain joins TRBV7-6 and TRBJ1-6; 8 bases match TRBD1. V was clipped by 5 bases and J by 7 bases; unmatched bases: 10. This CDR3 spans 16 amino acids. Germline-derived CDR1 and CDR2 are SGHVS and FNYEAQ. The CDR3 region has the DNA TGTGCCAGCAGCCGGATAGGGACAGGACTAAATTCACCCCTCCACTTT. As protein: CASSRIGTGLNSPLHF.

DNA of the CDR3: TGTGCCAGCAGCCCACCGGGGGGCCTGACCCAGTACTTC. Translation gives CASSPPGGLTQYF. The chain uses TRBV5-4 and TRBJ2-5; D is perhaps TRBD2 (7 bases). The V end was cut by 4 bases, the J end by 7 bases, with 14 bases between. Germline V gives CDR1 SGHNT, CDR2 YYREEE (reference sequence). The CDR3 consists of 13 residues. Looking up the rest from reference TRBV5-4 and TRBJ2-5 gives the full variable domain: ETGVTQSPTHLIKTRGQQVTLRCSSQSGHNTVSWYQQALGQGPQFIFQYYREEENGRGNFPPRFSGLQFPNYSSELNVNALELDDSALYLCASSPPGGLTQYFGPGTRLLVL.

The genes are TRBV28 and TRBJ2-2, with D tentatively TRBD1 (6 bases). V was cut by 8 bases and J by 4 bases, with 14 bases left in between. The CDR3 has 14 amino acids. Germline lookup yields CDR1 MDHEN and CDR2 SYDVKM. CDR3 in DNA: TGTGCCAGCCTAGGGACACGGACCACCGGGGAGCTGTTTTTT. This encodes CASLGTRTTGELFF.

The chain carries TRBV2 and TRBJ2-7, with 11 bases that match TRBD1. After removal of 11 bases from V and 5 bases from J, the junction contained 11 bases not matched to a gene. Germline V gives CDR1 SNHLY, CDR2 FYNNEI. The CDR3 has 14 residues. The CDR3 sequence is CARSRDRGSNEQYF. Here the CDR3 DNA reads TGTGCCCGCTCCCGGGACAGGGGGTCTAACGAGCAGTACTTC.

CDR3 coding DNA: TGTGCCAGCTCACCTAAACCGCCCGGGACAGTTTTTCCCTACGAGCAGTACTTC. Residues: CASSPKPPGTVFPYEQYF. The chain employs TRBV18 and TRBJ2-7, with 7 bases that match TRBD1. CDR1 and CDR2 (germline): KGHSH, LQKENI. CDR3 length: 18 amino acids. Trimming removed 3 bases from V and 2 bases from J; junction bases left unmatched: 16. Combining the CDR3 with reference TRBV18 and TRBJ2-7 gives the whole variable domain NAGVMQNPRHLVRRRGQEARLRCSPMKGHSHVYWYRQLPEEGLKFMVYLQKENIIDESGMPKERFSAEFPKEGPSILRIQQVVRGDSAAYFCASSPKPPGTVFPYEQYFGPGTRLTVT.

The V and J genes are TRBV21-1 and TRBJ1-3. TRBV21-1 is a pseudogene. The CDR3 is 15 residues long. In DNA form, the CDR3 reads TGTGCCAGCAGCAAAGCCCCCCTCTCTGGAAACACCATATATTTT. It yields the protein CASSKAPLSGNTIYF.

The chain recombines TRBV14 with TRBJ2-7; D is unresolved. The V gene's germline CDR1 is SGHDN and CDR2 FVKESK. CDR3 size: 14 residues. Deletions cut 1 base from V and 6 bases from J, with 13 bases between. The CDR3 DNA sequence: TGTGCCAGCAGCCAAGTTCGTGGTTCGGGCGAGCAGTACTTC. Translated, it gives CASSQVRGSGEQYF.

This chain uses TRBV16 with TRBJ2-4; the D gene is possibly TRBD2 (6 bases). The CDR3 spans 14 residues. With 2 bases removed from V and 4 bases from J, the gap between germline ends came to 9 bases. CDR1 KGHSY and CDR2 FQNENV come from the germline V gene. The CDR3: CASSQGAGKNIQYF. The CDR3 DNA reads as TGTGCCAGCAGCCAAGGGGCGGGGAAAAACATTCAGTACTTC. Full variable domain (remainder filled in from reference TRBV16 and TRBJ2-4): GEEVAQTPKHLVRGEGQKAKLYCAPIKGHSYVFWYQQVLKNEFKFLISFQNENVFDETGMPKERFSAKCLPNSPCSLEIQATKLEDSAVYFCASSQGAGKNIQYFGAGTRLSVL.

The chain employs TRBV20-1 and TRBJ1-5; D perhaps matches TRBD1 (6 bases). From germline, CDR1 is DFQATT and CDR2 SNEGSKA (reference sequence). V lost 3 bases to trimming and J lost 1 base, with 13 bases between them. The CDR3 runs 15 residues. As DNA, the CDR3 is TGCAGTGCTAGTGGTGGGGGCATAAGCAATCAGCCCCAGCATTTT. It encodes CSASGGGISNQPQHF.

The V gene is TRBV5-1, the J gene TRBJ2-3, with D maybe TRBD1 (5 bases). Per germline, CDR1 SGHRS and CDR2 YFSETQ. V was trimmed by 6 bases and J by 0 bases, leaving 11 bases between them. This CDR3 has 14 residues. DNA for the CDR3: TGCGCCAGCAATGTGGCAGGGAGCACAGATACGCAGTATTTT. Translating gives CASNVAGSTDTQYF.

The chain carries TRBV5-4 and TRBJ2-6; D might be TRBD2 (6 bases). V lost 4 bases and J 2 bases, leaving 10 bases between the germline ends. There are 15 residues in the CDR3. Germline CDR1 reads SGHNT; CDR2 reads YYREEE (reference sequence). The CDR3 coding sequence is TGTGCCAGCAGCCGGGGACTTCCTGGGGCCAACGTCCTGACTTTC. Its translation is CASSRGLPGANVLTF.

This clone has only a few counts. The J gene is TRBJ2-4, the V gene TRBV6-6, with no clear D. Per the germline V gene, CDR1 is MNHNY and CDR2 is SVGAGI (reference sequence). CDR3 length: 14 amino acids. V dropped 10 bases and J dropped 1 base, with 14 bases sitting between them. The CDR3 sequence is CATRVTEAKNIQYF. In DNA form, the CDR3 reads TGTGCCACCAGAGTTACAGAGGCCAAAAACATTCAGTACTTC.

The CDR3 loop is CASSPANSGNTIYF. The DNA for the CDR3 is TGTGCCAGCTCACCTGCCAACAGTGGAAACACCATATATTTT. The chain couples TRBV18 to TRBJ1-3; D is uncertain. Germline CDR1 KGHSH, CDR2 LQKENI. The CDR3 spans 14 residues. The ends were cut back, 3 bases at V and 3 bases at J, with 9 bases in the middle.

The rearrangement uses TRBV7-3 and TRBJ2-2; 8 bases map to TRBD1. Per the germline V gene, CDR1 is SGHTA and CDR2 is FQGTGA. With V trimmed by 5 bases and J by 4 bases, 0 bases remained unmatched. The length of the CDR3 is 13 residues. CDR3 coding DNA: TGTGCCAGCAGCACAGGGGGCACCGGGGAGCTGTTTTTT. This gives the protein CASSTGGTGELFF.

This clone was counted a few times. The rearrangement joins TRBV14 to TRBJ2-7, with 7 bases identical to TRBD1. V lost 4 bases and J lost 3; bases outside the gene matches: 9. The germline V gene encodes CDR1 SGHDN and CDR2 FVKESK. This CDR3 region has 15 residues. The chain's CDR3 is CASSRLGTVSYEQYF. The CDR3 DNA sequence: TGTGCCAGCAGCCGTCTCGGGACAGTTAGCTACGAGCAGTACTTC.

The rearrangement links TRBV29-1 to TRBJ1-2; weak D call: TRBD1 (5 bases). Trimming pared 6 bases from V and 1 base from J, leaving 12 bases between. There are 13 residues in the CDR3. Per germline, CDR1 SQVTM and CDR2 ANQGSEA. In nucleotides, the CDR3 is TGCAGCGTCCGGGACTGGGGTAACTATGGCTACACCTTC. As protein: CSVRDWGNYGYTF.

The chain recombines TRBV21-1 with TRBJ2-1; the table's D call of TRBD1 was not tested on the DNA. TRBV21-1 is flagged as a pseudogene. The length of the CDR3 is 14 residues. Written as DNA, the CDR3 is TGTGCCAGAGACGACAGGGGTGGGAAGAATGAGCAGTTCTTC. It encodes CARDDRGGKNEQFF.

The gene calls are TRBV28 and TRBJ1-2, with TRBD1 identical over 7 bases. V lost 5 bases and J lost 6; bases outside the gene matches: 9. This CDR3 comprises 14 residues. Germline CDR1 is MDHEN and CDR2 is SYDVKM. The CDR3 loop reads CASSHRGGINGYTF. The CDR3 DNA reads as TGTGCCAGCAGTCACAGGGGTGGGATTAATGGCTACACCTTC.

This clone was seen once. The identical CDR3 is also encoded by other nucleotide sequences in the sample. The chain carries TRBV7-2 and TRBJ2-5, with D possibly TRBD1 on 6 matching bases. CDR3 length: 14 amino acids. Germline V lookup: CDR1 SGHTA, CDR2 FQGNSA. V lost 0 bases and J 4 bases, leaving 9 bases between the germline ends. CDR3 in DNA: TGTGCCAGCAGCTTAGCGGGGGCGGGAGAGACCCAGTACTTC. This translates into CASSLAGAGETQYF.

The count of this clone is one. The chain combines TRBV6-5 with TRBJ1-1, with D perhaps matching TRBD1 (5 bases). The CDR3 sequence is 14 residues long. CDR1 and CDR2 from the germline V gene are MNHEY and SVGAGI. The germline V and J ends were trimmed by 10 bases and 1 base, with 16 bases remaining between them. CDR3 protein: CATSRVGQNTEAFF. In DNA, the CDR3 is TGTGCCACCTCCCGCGTCGGACAGAACACTGAAGCTTTCTTT.